This T cell receptor beta chain came from a study of T cells in Graves' hyperthyroidism and ophthalmopathy. This clonotype was seen a handful of times. Its antigen remains unidentified. Study-wide results and limits: Most thyroid clonotypes expanded above 0.001 appeared in blood too.

V gave up 5 bases and J gave up 6 bases, with 17 bases separating them. The germline V gene has CDR1 LNHDA and CDR2 SQIVND (reference sequence). This CDR3 has 15 residues. Stable Graves' hyperthyroidism denoted no ophthalmopathy progression over 18 months. Amplified TCR beta CDR3 regions came from RNA transcripts. Researchers ran a first-round RT-PCR on the TCR CDR3 using the HTBI primer set. MiXCR, run by TCRdb on the multiplex PCR reads, gives a single entry per CDR3 protein. The repertoire consists of 500,000 to 650,000 distinct CDR3 sequences, with 12% to 15% occurring once and the leading ten covering approximately 15%.

The genes are TRBV19 and TRBJ1-5; no clear D. Specimen: blood. This receptor was obtained from a woman aged 35 to 49 with Graves' hyperthyroidism. Here the CDR3 reads CASSPRERVPQPQHF. DNA for the CDR3: TGTGCCAGTAGTCCCCGGGAAAGGGTGCCTCAGCCCCAGCATTTT. Based on the CDR3 plus reference TRBV19 and TRBJ1-5, the full variable domain is DGGITQSPKYLFRKEGQNVTLSCEQNLNHDAMYWYRQDPGQGLRLIYYSQIVNDFQKGDIAEGYSVSREKKESFPLTVTSAQKNPTAFYLCASSPRERVPQPQHFGDGTRLSIL.